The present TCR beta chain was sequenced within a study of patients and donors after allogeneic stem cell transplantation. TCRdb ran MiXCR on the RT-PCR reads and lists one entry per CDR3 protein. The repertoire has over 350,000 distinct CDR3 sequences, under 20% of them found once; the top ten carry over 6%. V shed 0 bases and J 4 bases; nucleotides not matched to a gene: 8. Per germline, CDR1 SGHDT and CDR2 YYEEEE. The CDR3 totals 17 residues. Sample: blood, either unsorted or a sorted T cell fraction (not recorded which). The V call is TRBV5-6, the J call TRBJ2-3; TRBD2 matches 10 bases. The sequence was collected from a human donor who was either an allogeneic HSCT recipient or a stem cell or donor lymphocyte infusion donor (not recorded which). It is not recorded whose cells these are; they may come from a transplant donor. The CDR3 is CASSLVGRLAGADTQYF. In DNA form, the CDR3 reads TGTGCCAGCAGCTTGGTTGGTCGGCTAGCGGGAGCAGATACGCAGTATTTT.